This T cell receptor beta chain was profiled in a study of CD8 T cells in ankylosing spondylitis (dated by TCRdb to about 2017). Concerning the study at large: To find TCR variants linked to disease, the study profiled T cell receptor beta repertoires in ankylosing spondylitis patients and healthy donors. Samples of peripheral blood were taken, and for ankylosing spondylitis patients, synovial fluid was collected as well. The full study cohort was made up of about 24 ankylosing spondylitis patients and fewer than 120 healthy donors. Overall results and qualifications from the work: Blood from ankylosing spondylitis patients appeared to be characterized by a TCR beta motif made up of several highly homologous amino acid variants. The disease-linked clones showed a CD8+ phenotype and occurred at relatively low frequencies in peripheral blood. The disease-linked clones were reported as significantly enriched in matched synovial fluid samples from ankylosing spondylitis patients. Some motif variants were previously reported in synovial fluid and blood of reactive arthritis patients, suggesting common disease-initiation mechanisms.

This clonotype was observed many times. Its cognate antigen has yet to be identified. Base qualities are not provided; no much larger clone lies one nucleotide away. CDR1 SGDLS and CDR2 YYNGEE are derived from the germline V gene. Trimming at the junction amounts to 2 bases on V and 1 base on J, and the germline ends lie 16 bases apart. Reading from cysteine to phenylalanine, the CDR3 counts 18 amino acids. Left in the record is the CDR3 DNA by itself, 54 bases read in frame from the first base. The sequencer was an Illumina HiSeq 2500. Quantitative 5'-RACE with molecular barcodes was the method used to prepare the TCR beta libraries. The paper's data handling went like this. Disease-linked TCR variants were identified with a new computational method built on a probabilistic model of VDJ rearrangement. Starting from the raw public reads, TCRdb applied fastp trimming at Q25, assembled clones with MiXCR and retained in-frame beta chains. Each CDR3 protein appears once, grouped with its most common genes and DNA. These V and J calls are TCRdb output, not the study's own analysis. For this sample the table gives 35,000 to 50,000 distinct CDR3 sequences, of which 3.5% to 4% were detected only once. Of the sample, over 3% is held by the ten largest clones.

The source material was blood, either unsorted or a sorted T cell fraction (not recorded which). The TCR was taken from a female donor with ankylosing spondylitis or in good health (not recorded which). The sequence links TRBV9 to TRBJ2-6; a tentative D call is TRBD1 (6 bases match). CDR3 sequence: CASSVSGAGWSGANVLTF. The DNA reads TGTGCCAGCAGCGTCTCAGGGGCAGGGTGGTCTGGGGCCAACGTCCTGACTTTC.